What follows are 11 T cell receptor beta chains derived from one specimen sequenced in a study of graft-versus-host responses after intestinal transplantation. Sequencing used immunoSEQ multiplex PCR; TCRdb keeps in-frame clones, though not all of them. The data contain 85,000 to 100,000 clones, 85% to 95% of them singletons. For these TCRs, the target antigens are not known. The sequenced sample was unstimulated CD8+ T cells sorted from spleen or lymph node cells, obtained before transplant. The source of these receptors is a human donor who was the organ donor for an intestinal transplant.

The genes are TRBV7-9 and TRBJ2-1; TRBD1 aligns across 8 bases. Unmatched junction bases numbered 16, after V lost 10 bases and J lost 8 bases. The CDR3 loop spans 15 amino acids. Looked up from germline, CDR1 is SEHNR and CDR2 is FQNEAQ (reference sequence). The CDR3 spells CAILHIGTGWDEQFF. The DNA for the CDR3 is TGTGCCATCCTCCATATAGGGACAGGTTGGGATGAGCAGTTCTTC.

The chain employs TRBV30 and TRBJ1-5, with 7 bases identical to TRBD1. This CDR3 contains 15 residues. V shed 2 bases and J 0 bases; nucleotides not matched to a gene: 4. Germline CDR1 is GTSNPN and CDR2 is SVGIG (reference sequence). CDR3 in DNA: TGTGCCTGGAGTCAGGGACAGATTAGCAATCAGCCCCAGCATTTT. This translates into CAWSQGQISNQPQHF. Variable domain in full (rest from reference TRBV30 and TRBJ1-5): SQTIHQWPATLVQPVGSPLSLECTVEGTSNPNLYWYRQAAGRGLQLLFYSVGIGQISSEVPQNLSASRPQDRQFILSSKKLLLSDSGFYLCAWSQGQISNQPQHFGDGTRLSIL.

This rearrangement joins TRBV5-5 to TRBJ1-5; the D is unclear. The V end was cut by 2 bases, the J end by 7 bases, with 16 bases between. This CDR3 spans 15 amino acids. The germline V gene encodes CDR1 SGHKS and CDR2 YYEKEE (reference sequence). In DNA, the CDR3 is TGTGCCAGCAGCTTTGAAGTCGGGGTATACCAGCCCCAGCATTTT. Translating it yields CASSFEVGVYQPQHF.

The chain is built from TRBV28 and TRBJ2-3; possibly TRBD2 for D (5 bases). V was clipped by 2 bases and J by 2 bases, with 14 bases between them. CDR1 and CDR2 (germline): MDHEN, SYDVKM. This CDR3 region has 16 residues. The CDR3 loop reads CASSLTGGRDTDTQYF. The DNA of the CDR3 is TGTGCCAGCAGTTTAACGGGTGGGAGAGACACAGATACGCAGTATTTT.

V and J are TRBV5-1 and TRBJ2-7, with 7 bases lining up with TRBD2. The junction had 9 bases not matched to a gene; V was cut back by 0 bases and J by 3 bases. The CDR3 contains 16 residues. Germline CDR1 and CDR2: SGHRS and YFSETQ. In DNA form, the CDR3 reads TGCGCCAGCAGCTTGGGTTTCGCGGGAGCCGACTACGAGCAGTACTTC. The encoded protein is CASSLGFAGADYEQYF.

This sequence joins TRBV30 and TRBJ2-1, with TRBD1 identical over 9 bases. The CDR3 is 17 residues long. Germline V gene sequence: CDR1 GTSNPN, CDR2 SVGIG (reference sequence). With V trimmed by 3 bases and J by 3 bases, 12 bases remained unmatched. This CDR3 reads CAWSVPHRGHLYNEQFF. The DNA of the CDR3 is TGTGCCTGGAGCGTACCCCACAGGGGGCACCTCTACAATGAGCAGTTCTTC.

This chain uses TRBV5-6 with TRBJ2-1, with 8 bases aligning to TRBD2. V lost 2 bases and J lost 4; bases outside the gene matches: 5. The germline gives CDR1 SGHDT, CDR2 YYEEEE. The CDR3 is 15 residues long. The chain's CDR3 is CASSFGAGVYNEQFF. CDR3 DNA: TGTGCCAGCAGCTTCGGAGCGGGGGTGTACAATGAGCAGTTCTTC.

About this clone itself: One end of the junction fails to match germline, which may point to a read error. The chain recombines TRBV5-1 with TRBJ1-1, with a possible D match to TRBD1 (6 bases). Per germline, CDR1 SGHRS and CDR2 YFSETQ. The CDR3 has 14 residues. CDR3 protein: CASSLYREDTEAFF. The CDR3 DNA reads TGTGCCAGCAGCTTGTACAGGGAAGACACTGAAGCTTTCTTT.

The chain has TRBV20-1 and TRBJ2-1, with unresolved D. This CDR3 has 11 amino acids. The germline V and J ends were trimmed by 4 bases and 3 bases, with 4 bases remaining between them. From germline, CDR1 is DFQATT and CDR2 SNEGSKA (reference sequence). CDR3 sequence (DNA): TGCAGTGCTACCATCTACAATGAGCAGTTCTTC. Translating it yields CSATIYNEQFF.

The rearrangement uses TRBV9 and TRBJ2-7; D is uncertain. Germline assignment: CDR1 SGDLS and CDR2 YYNGEE. Trimming pared 0 bases from V and 1 base from J, leaving 8 bases between. The length of the CDR3 is 14 residues. The CDR3 is CASSVGISSYEQYF. The CDR3 nucleotides read TGTGCCAGCAGCGTAGGAATCAGTTCCTACGAGCAGTACTTC.

The CDR3 is CASSQEPWSSYEQYF. The CDR3 DNA reads TGCGCCAGCAGCCAAGAACCTTGGAGCTCCTACGAGCAGTACTTC. The V call is TRBV4-1, the J call TRBJ2-7; no definite D call. The CDR3 sequence is 15 residues long. Germline CDR1 and CDR2: MGHRA and YSYEKL. V dropped 0 bases and J dropped 0 bases, with 9 bases sitting between them.